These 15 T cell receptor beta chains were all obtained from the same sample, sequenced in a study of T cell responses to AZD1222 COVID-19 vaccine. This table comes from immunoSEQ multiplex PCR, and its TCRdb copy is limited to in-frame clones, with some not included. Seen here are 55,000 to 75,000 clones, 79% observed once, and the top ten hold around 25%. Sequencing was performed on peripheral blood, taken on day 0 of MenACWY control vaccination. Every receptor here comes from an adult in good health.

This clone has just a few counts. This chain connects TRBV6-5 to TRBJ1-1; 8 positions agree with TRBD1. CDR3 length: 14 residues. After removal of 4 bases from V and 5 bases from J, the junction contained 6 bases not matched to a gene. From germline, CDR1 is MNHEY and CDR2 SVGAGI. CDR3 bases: TGTGCCAGCAGTTCAACAGGGGGGGTTACTGAAGCTTTCTTT. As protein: CASSSTGGVTEAFF.

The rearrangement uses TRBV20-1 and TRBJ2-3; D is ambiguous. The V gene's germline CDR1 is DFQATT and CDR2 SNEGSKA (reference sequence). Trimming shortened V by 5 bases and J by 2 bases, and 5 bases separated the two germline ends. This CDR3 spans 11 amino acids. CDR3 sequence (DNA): TGCAGTGCTTCTACCACAGATACGCAGTATTTT. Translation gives CSASTTDTQYF.

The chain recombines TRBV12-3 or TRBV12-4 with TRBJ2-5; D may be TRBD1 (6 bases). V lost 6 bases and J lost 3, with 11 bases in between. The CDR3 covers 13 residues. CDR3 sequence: CASSTGQKETQYF. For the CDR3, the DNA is TGTGCCAGCAGCACCGGACAGAAAGAGACCCAGTACTTC.

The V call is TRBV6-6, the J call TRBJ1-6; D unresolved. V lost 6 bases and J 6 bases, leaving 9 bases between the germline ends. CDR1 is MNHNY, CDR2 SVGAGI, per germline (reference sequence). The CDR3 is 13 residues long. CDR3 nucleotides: TGTGCCAGCAGGGGTCCCCCTAATTCACCCCTCCACTTT. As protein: CASRGPPNSPLHF.

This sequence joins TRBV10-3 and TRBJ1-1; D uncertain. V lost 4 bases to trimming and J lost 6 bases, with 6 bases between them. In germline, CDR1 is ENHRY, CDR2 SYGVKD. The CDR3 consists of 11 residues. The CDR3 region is CAISGIAEAFF. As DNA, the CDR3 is TGTGCCATCAGTGGGATTGCTGAAGCTTTCTTT.

CDR3 DNA: TGTGCCAGCAGCCGCCTTGGATCGGATGAGCAGTTCTTC. This gives the protein CASSRLGSDEQFF. The J gene is TRBJ2-1, the V gene TRBV7-3; D not certain. Trimming left V 5 bases short and J 8 bases short, with 13 bases between. The CDR3 covers 13 residues. Germline V gene sequence: CDR1 SGHTA, CDR2 FQGTGA.

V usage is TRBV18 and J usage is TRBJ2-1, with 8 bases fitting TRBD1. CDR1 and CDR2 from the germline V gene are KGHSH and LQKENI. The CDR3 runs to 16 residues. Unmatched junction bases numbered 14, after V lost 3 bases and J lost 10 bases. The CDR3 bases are TGTGCCAGCTCACCCCAGACAGGGGCTGATACAATGGAGCAGTTCTTC. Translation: CASSPQTGADTMEQFF.

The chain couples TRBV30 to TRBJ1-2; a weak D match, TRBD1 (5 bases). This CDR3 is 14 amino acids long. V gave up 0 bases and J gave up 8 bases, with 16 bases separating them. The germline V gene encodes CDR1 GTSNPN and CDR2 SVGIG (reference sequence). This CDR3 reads CAWSVKGQGGGYTF. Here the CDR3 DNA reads TGTGCCTGGAGTGTAAAAGGGCAGGGTGGGGGCTACACCTTC.

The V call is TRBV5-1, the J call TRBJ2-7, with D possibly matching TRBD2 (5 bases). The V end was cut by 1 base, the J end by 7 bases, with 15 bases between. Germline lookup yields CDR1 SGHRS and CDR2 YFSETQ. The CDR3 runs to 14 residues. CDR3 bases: TGCGCCAGCAGCTTGTCTCCCGGGTCGGGGGAGCAGTACTTC. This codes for CASSLSPGSGEQYF.

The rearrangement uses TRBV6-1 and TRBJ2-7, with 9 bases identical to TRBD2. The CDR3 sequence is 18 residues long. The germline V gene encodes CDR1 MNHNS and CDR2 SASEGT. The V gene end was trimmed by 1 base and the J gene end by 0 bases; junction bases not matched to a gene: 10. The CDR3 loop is CASSEDPWVAGASYEQYF. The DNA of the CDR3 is TGTGCCAGCAGTGAAGACCCTTGGGTAGCGGGAGCCTCCTACGAGCAGTACTTC.

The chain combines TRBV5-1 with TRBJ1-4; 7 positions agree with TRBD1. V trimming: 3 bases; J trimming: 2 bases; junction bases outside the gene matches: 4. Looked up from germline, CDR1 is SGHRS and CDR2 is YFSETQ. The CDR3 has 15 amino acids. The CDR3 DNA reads TGCGCCAGCAGCTGGGCGACAGGGACTAATGAAAAACTGTTTTTT. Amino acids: CASSWATGTNEKLFF.

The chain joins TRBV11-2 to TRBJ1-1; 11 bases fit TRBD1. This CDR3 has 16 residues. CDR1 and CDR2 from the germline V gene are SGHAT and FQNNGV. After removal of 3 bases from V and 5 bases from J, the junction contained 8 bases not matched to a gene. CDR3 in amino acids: CASSLGTGTGGTEAFF. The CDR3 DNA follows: TGTGCCAGCAGCTTGGGTACCGGGACAGGGGGAACTGAAGCTTTCTTT.

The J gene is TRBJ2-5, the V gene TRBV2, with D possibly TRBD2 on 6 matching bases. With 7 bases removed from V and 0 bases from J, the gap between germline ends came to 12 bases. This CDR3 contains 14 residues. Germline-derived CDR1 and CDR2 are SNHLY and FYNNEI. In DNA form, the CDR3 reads TGTGCCAGCAAACGCTGGGGGGACCAAGAGACCCAGTACTTC. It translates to CASKRWGDQETQYF.

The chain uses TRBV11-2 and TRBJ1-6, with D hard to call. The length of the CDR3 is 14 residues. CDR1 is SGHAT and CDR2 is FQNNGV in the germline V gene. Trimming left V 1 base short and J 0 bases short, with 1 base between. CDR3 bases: TGTGCCAGCAGCTTAGGCTCCTATAATTCACCCCTCCACTTT. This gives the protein CASSLGSYNSPLHF. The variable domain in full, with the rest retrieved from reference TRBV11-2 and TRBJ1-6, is EAGVAQSPRYKIIEKRQSVAFWCNPISGHATLYWYQQILGQGPKLLIQFQNNGVVDDSQLPKDRFSAERLKGVDSTLKIQPAKLEDSAVYLCASSLGSYNSPLHFGNGTRLTVT.

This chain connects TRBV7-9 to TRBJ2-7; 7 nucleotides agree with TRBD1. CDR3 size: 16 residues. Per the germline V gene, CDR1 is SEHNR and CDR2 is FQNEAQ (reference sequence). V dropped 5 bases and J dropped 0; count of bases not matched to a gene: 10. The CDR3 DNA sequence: TGTGCCAGCAGCCCGCCGACAGGGTTGATCTCCTACGAGCAGTACTTC. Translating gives CASSPPTGLISYEQYF.